What follows are 29 T cell receptor beta chains derived from one specimen sequenced in a study of T cells in Graves' hyperthyroidism and ophthalmopathy. Amplified TCR beta CDR3 regions came from RNA transcripts. An initial round of RT-PCR targeting the TCR CDR3 relied on the HTBI primer set. TCRdb independently ran MiXCR on the multiplex PCR reads; one entry per CDR3 protein. This table holds approximately 500,000 distinct CDR3 sequences, around 46% found once. Specimen: peripheral blood or thyroid tissue (not recorded which). Receptors were obtained from a woman in her late teens or twenties with Graves' hyperthyroidism.

This chain links TRBV30 with TRBJ2-7; possible D gene TRBD1, 5 bases. V lost 4 bases to trimming and J lost 2 bases, with 12 bases between them. Germline CDR1 GTSNPN, CDR2 SVGIG (reference sequence). There are 13 residues in the CDR3. The CDR3 DNA sequence: TGTGCCTGGACTTCAGGGTCTGCCTACGAGCAGTACTTC. Its protein product is CAWTSGSAYEQYF.

In its sample, this clonotype was seen many times. CDR3 amino acids: CASSLGTDLSYEQYF. The CDR3 DNA sequence: TGTGCCAGCAGCTTAGGGACAGACCTTTCCTACGAGCAGTACTTC. This sequence joins TRBV7-9 and TRBJ2-7; a possible D gene is TRBD1 (6 bases). The V and J ends lost 1 base and 1 base respectively, with 11 bases between them. The CDR3 consists of 15 residues. CDR1 SEHNR and CDR2 FQNEAQ come from the germline V gene (reference sequence).

The chain has TRBV9 and TRBJ2-5; 11 bases align to TRBD1. The CDR3 runs to 19 residues. From germline, CDR1 is SGDLS and CDR2 YYNGEE. Unmatched junction bases numbered 12, after V lost 0 bases and J lost 2 bases. CDR3: CASSVEKDSGTGGQETQYF. CDR3 DNA: TGTGCCAGCAGCGTAGAGAAGGACTCCGGGACAGGGGGGCAAGAGACCCAGTACTTC.

The rearrangement joins TRBV4-1 to TRBJ2-7, with D possibly TRBD2 on 9 matching bases. The V end was cut by 6 bases, the J end by 6 bases, with 21 bases between. CDR1 and CDR2 from the germline V gene are MGHRA and YSYEKL. The CDR3 sequence is 15 residues long. DNA for the CDR3: TGCGCCAGCAGTCCAGGGGGCGGGAGGGCCGTCGAGCAGTACTTC. It translates to CASSPGGGRAVEQYF.

Here the CDR3 DNA reads TGTGCCAGCAGCTCACATTCGGGAGGCAATCAGCCCCAGCATTTT. Its translation is CASSSHSGGNQPQHF. The gene calls are TRBV7-3 and TRBJ1-5; D ambiguous. This CDR3 has 15 residues. Germline CDR1 is SGHTA and CDR2 is FQGTGA. Between the trimmed V and J ends, which lost 4 bases and 2 bases, there was a span of 12 bases. Drawing the rest from reference TRBV7-3 and TRBJ1-5, the complete variable domain is GAGVSQTPSNKVTEKGKYVELRCDPISGHTALYWYRQSLGQGPEFLIYFQGTGAADDSGLPNDRFFAVRPEGSVSTLKIQRTERGDSAVYLCASSSHSGGNQPQHFGDGTRLSIL.

The chain recombines TRBV5-5 with TRBJ2-7, with D perhaps assigned TRBD1 or TRBD2 (6 bases each). Germline values: CDR1 SGHKS, CDR2 YYEKEE (reference sequence). V was shortened by 5 bases and J by 2 bases, with 20 bases between the two germline ends. This CDR3 is built from 16 residues. The CDR3 sequence is CASSMLGGHPTYEQYF. The CDR3 DNA is TGTGCCAGCAGTATGTTGGGGGGCCACCCCACCTACGAGCAGTACTTC.

This clonotype showed up many times. The chain recombines TRBV9 with TRBJ1-5; tentatively, D is TRBD1 (5 bases). V was trimmed by 3 bases and J by 4 bases, leaving 8 bases between them. Germline CDR1 and CDR2: SGDLS and YYNGEE. This CDR3 is 13 amino acids long. The CDR3, as DNA: TGTGCCAGCAGCGCTTCAGGGAATCAGCCCCAGCATTTT. Protein product: CASSASGNQPQHF.

This clonotype appeared many times. The rearrangement joins TRBV7-6 to TRBJ2-5; D ambiguous. This CDR3 has 16 amino acids. Per germline, CDR1 SGHVS and CDR2 FNYEAQ. V was pared by 4 bases and J by 1 base, with 16 bases between. This CDR3 reads CASSYPIGIIQETQYF. The CDR3 coding sequence is TGTGCCAGCAGCTACCCCATCGGAATAATCCAAGAGACCCAGTACTTC.

This clonotype has ten or more counts. The J gene is TRBJ2-7, the V gene TRBV7-9; possible D gene TRBD2, 5 bases. Trimming took 1 base from V and 0 from J, leaving 13 bases between them. The CDR3 has 16 residues. CDR1 SEHNR and CDR2 FQNEAQ come from the germline V gene (reference sequence). The CDR3 spells CASSLEGDISSYEQYF. CDR3 coding DNA: TGTGCCAGCAGCTTAGAGGGAGACATTAGCTCCTACGAGCAGTACTTC.

This clonotype was found many times. The CDR3 region is CSAREDIRYEQYF. For the CDR3, the DNA is TGCAGTGCTAGAGAGGACATCCGATACGAGCAGTACTTC. The V call is TRBV20-1, the J call TRBJ2-7; D might be TRBD1 (5 bases). Germline loops: CDR1 DFQATT, CDR2 SNEGSKA (reference sequence). The CDR3 loop spans 13 amino acids. V lost 0 bases, J lost 4 bases, and 10 bases lay in between.

This sequence joins TRBV29-1 and TRBJ1-5; D gene ambiguous. Germline V gene lookup returns CDR1 SQVTM and CDR2 ANQGSEA. Trimming removed 8 bases at V and 7 bases at J, with 15 bases between. The CDR3 contains 12 residues. The CDR3 here is CSLDRRGQPQHF. CDR3 coding DNA: TGCAGCTTAGACCGGAGAGGGCAGCCCCAGCATTTT.

This clonotype was seen ten or more times. The genes are TRBV19 and TRBJ1-2; tentative D call: TRBD1 (6 bases). V gave up 3 bases and J gave up 2 bases, with 10 bases separating them. Germline CDR1 and CDR2: LNHDA and SQIVND (reference sequence). The CDR3 loop spans 14 amino acids. CDR3 protein: CASSIGGGNYGYTF. The CDR3 coding sequence is TGTGCCAGTAGTATCGGTGGGGGCAACTATGGCTACACCTTC.

This clonotype was recorded many times. CDR3 in amino acids: CAAGLGRMNTEAFF. For the CDR3, the DNA is TGTGCCGCTGGGCTGGGACGGATGAACACTGAAGCTTTCTTT. The chain joins TRBV7-3 to TRBJ1-1, with D possibly matching TRBD1 (5 bases). The CDR3 has 14 residues. CDR1 and CDR2 from the germline V gene are SGHTA and FQGTGA. V was cut by 11 bases and J by 0 bases, with 16 bases left in between.

In nucleotides, the CDR3 is TGTGCCAGCAGCCAAGATAGACAGTCTCGGGAAAAACTGTTTTTT. Translation: CASSQDRQSREKLFF. The chain carries TRBV4-2 and TRBJ1-4, with D maybe TRBD1 (5 bases). CDR1 and CDR2 (germline): LGHNA, YNFKEQ. V was cut by 0 bases and J by 8 bases, with 13 bases left in between. The CDR3 runs to 15 residues.

The table lists this clonotype with a few counts. The chain links TRBV11-2 to TRBJ1-2, with a tentative D call TRBD1 (6 bases). Germline CDR1 is SGHAT and CDR2 is FQNNGV. There are 15 residues in the CDR3. The V end was cut by 5 bases, the J end by 5 bases, with 18 bases between. The CDR3 DNA is TGTGCCAGCAGCCACCCCGGGGGCAATAGATATGGCTACACCTTC. Translation: CASSHPGGNRYGYTF.

V and J are TRBV5-1 and TRBJ1-1; 8 nucleotides align to TRBD1. After removal of 4 bases from V and 8 bases from J, the junction contained 28 bases not matched to a gene. Germline values: CDR1 SGHRS, CDR2 YFSETQ. The CDR3 spans 20 residues. The chain's CDR3 is CASSPARGLMALTLGSEAFF. For the CDR3, the DNA is TGCGCCAGCAGCCCCGCCAGGGGGCTCATGGCCTTAACACTCGGGTCCGAAGCTTTCTTT.

This clonotype came up many times. The genes are TRBV29-1 and TRBJ1-1; D might be TRBD1 (6 bases). V shed 7 bases and J shed 0 bases, with 9 bases lying between them. This CDR3 contains 12 residues. Germline V lookup: CDR1 SQVTM, CDR2 ANQGSEA. This CDR3 is CSGRDMNTEAFF. The DNA for the CDR3 is TGCAGCGGCCGGGACATGAACACTGAAGCTTTCTTT. The variable domain in full, completed from reference TRBV29-1 and TRBJ1-1, reads SAVISQKPSRDICQRGTSLTIQCQVDSQVTMMFWYRQQPGQSLTLIATANQGSEATYESGFVIDKFPISRPNLTFSTLTVSNMSPEDSSIYLCSGRDMNTEAFFGQGTRLTVV.

This clonotype was counted ten times or more. The V and J genes are TRBV3-1 and TRBJ2-7, with a tentative D call TRBD1 (6 bases). The V end lost 1 base, the J end lost 4 bases, and 14 bases lay between the germline ends. CDR1 LGHDT and CDR2 YNNKEL come from the germline V gene (reference sequence). CDR3 length: 15 amino acids. The CDR3 region is CASSQGPDRSYEQYF. CDR3 nucleotides: TGTGCCAGCAGCCAAGGGCCCGACAGGAGTTACGAGCAGTACTTC.

The chain links TRBV12-3 or TRBV12-4 to TRBJ1-6, with TRBD1 identical over 7 bases. This CDR3 is built from 15 residues. The J segment lost 7 bases and the V segment lost 6 bases, leaving 9 bases of the junction unmatched. The CDR3 DNA reads TGTGCCAGCAGACACAGGGGACTCTTGAATTCACCCCTCCACTTT. It encodes CASRHRGLLNSPLHF.

V gene TRBV29-1 combines with J gene TRBJ1-1; 8 positions agree with TRBD1. CDR1 SQVTM and CDR2 ANQGSEA come from the germline V gene. V lost 6 bases to trimming and J lost 5 bases; unmatched junction nucleotides: 11. There are 14 residues in the CDR3. The CDR3 spells CSVRTGRSETEAFF. CDR3 bases: TGCAGCGTGCGGACAGGGAGAAGTGAGACTGAAGCTTTCTTT.

Many counts were recorded for this clonotype. The V and J genes are TRBV7-2 and TRBJ2-5, with 9 bases that match TRBD1. The germline V gene encodes CDR1 SGHTA and CDR2 FQGNSA. With 1 base clipped from V and 7 bases from J, the junction kept 7 bases outside the gene matches. The CDR3 covers 15 residues. The CDR3 DNA reads as TGTGCCAGCAGCTTAGTCACAGGGGGCGATGGGACCCAGTACTTC. Translation gives CASSLVTGGDGTQYF.

This clonotype was picked up many times. V usage is TRBV13 and J usage is TRBJ2-5; no definite D call. Between the trimmed V and J ends, which lost 5 bases and 2 bases, there was a span of 15 bases. The CDR3 is 15 residues long. Germline V gives CDR1 PRHDT, CDR2 FYEKMQ (reference sequence). CDR3 sequence (DNA): TGTGCCAGCAGCCCCAGGATAGGGCCGCAAGAGACCCAGTACTTC. This encodes CASSPRIGPQETQYF.

V is TRBV20-1 and J is TRBJ2-7, with 9 bases identical to TRBD2. This CDR3 contains 15 residues. Trimming took 2 bases from V and 2 from J; bases not matched to a gene: 7. Germline CDR1 DFQATT, CDR2 SNEGSKA (reference sequence). CDR3: CSARSGAGGPYEQYF. CDR3 nucleotide sequence: TGCAGTGCTAGATCCGGGGCGGGAGGGCCCTACGAGCAGTACTTC.

V gene TRBV29-1 combines with J gene TRBJ2-1, with 8 bases aligning to TRBD2. Germline V CDR1 and CDR2: SQVTM, ANQGSEA. Germline trimming cut 3 bases from V and 4 bases from J; bases unmatched to any gene: 8. The CDR3 spans 15 residues. This CDR3 is CSVDDGRARYNEQFF. CDR3 DNA sequence: TGCAGCGTTGATGACGGGAGGGCCCGTTACAATGAGCAGTTCTTC.

The V call is TRBV20-1, the J call TRBJ2-5, with 12 bases lining up with TRBD2. Germline V gene data show CDR1 as DFQATT and CDR2 as SNEGSKA (reference sequence). V shed 5 bases and J 5 bases; nucleotides not matched to a gene: 3. The CDR3 is 13 amino acids. The CDR3, as DNA: TGCAGTGCTCTAGCGGGAGGGCTGGAGACCCAGTACTTC. This translates into CSALAGGLETQYF.

This CDR3 reads CASSTPDQGHYGYTF. CDR3 sequence (DNA): TGTGCCAGCAGCACGCCAGATCAGGGGCACTATGGCTACACCTTC. V usage is TRBV7-8 and J usage is TRBJ1-2; TRBD1 is a possible D gene (6 bases). The V gene lost 5 bases and the J gene lost 3 bases, with 16 bases spanning the gap. Germline V lookup: CDR1 SGHVS, CDR2 FQNEAQ. The CDR3 length is 15 residues.

This sequence joins TRBV29-1 and TRBJ1-2, with 9 nucleotides matching TRBD1. The ends lost 3 bases at V and 4 bases at J; junction bases unmatched: 0. The CDR3 length is 12 residues. Germline assignment: CDR1 SQVTM and CDR2 ANQGSEA. The chain's CDR3 is CSVEDRGYGYTF. The CDR3 nucleotides are TGCAGCGTTGAGGACAGGGGCTATGGCTACACCTTC.

CDR3 bases: TGCAGCGCTTCACCGGGACTAGCGGGAAGGAACCCCTACGAGCAGTACTTC. This encodes CSASPGLAGRNPYEQYF. The chain combines TRBV29-1 with TRBJ2-7; 13 nucleotides agree with TRBD2. Germline values: CDR1 SQVTM, CDR2 ANQGSEA. The CDR3 consists of 17 residues. J gave up 2 bases and V 7 bases, and 14 bases lay outside the gene matches.

The chain has TRBV11-2 and TRBJ1-1; 8 bases fit TRBD1. The CDR3 spans 19 residues. J gave up 0 bases and V 6 bases, and 18 bases lay outside the gene matches. The germline CDR1 and CDR2 sequences are SGHAT and FQNNGV. The chain's CDR3 is CASSLNPGTGGPMNTEAFF. In nucleotides, the CDR3 is TGTGCCAGCAGTTTAAATCCCGGAACAGGGGGTCCAATGAACACTGAAGCTTTCTTT.